This record covers a single T cell receptor (beta chain). This clone is identified as medium-sized (0.01 to 0.1%). It lacks a known antigen. It has no much larger one-base neighbor in the sample; base qualities were not kept. The library was built by means of the immunoSEQ multiplex PCR assay. RNA was extracted from all samples and reverse transcribed into cDNA as template for TCR sequencing. SuperScript III was used to make first-strand cDNA, primed with a 2:1 mix of oligo-dT and random hexamers. Amplification bias was assessed with a synthetic immune receptor repertoire, and residual bias was removed computationally. On the study's bioinformatics: Raw reads were preprocessed to remove errors, and CDR3 was defined by IMGT conventions from the conserved cysteine to phenylalanine. Clonality was computed as 1 minus the Shannon entropy, with the entropy normalized by log2 of the number of productive unique TCRs. CD4 or CD8 identity of scalp clones was inferred by cross-referencing scalp TCRbeta sequences with sorted blood CD4 and CD8 repertoires. Entries here come from immuneACCESS through TCRdb and include only in-frame sequences with V and J called. Some clones fail to appear in such tables; in the studies checked, an unresolved V gene covers under half of the shortfall, and the cause of the remainder is unknown. That table furnishes V, J and clone size, whereas the DNA furnished D and trimming. The sample profile shows approximately 100,000 clones; around 60% of them were found once. The ten largest clones capture about 9% of the sample.

PBMCs were isolated by density centrifugation and stained for CD3, CD4 and CD8, after which CD4+ and CD8+ T cells were sorted on a FACSAria. Scalp biopsies and blood samples were obtained from unaffected controls. This record belongs to a study of CD8+ T cells in alopecia areata (dated by TCRdb to the late 2010s). In terms of the full investigation: High-throughput TCRbeta sequencing was used to examine T cell clonal expansion in alopecia areata in both the C3H/HeJ mouse model and human patients. Amplification of TCRbeta CDR3 regions was done by immunoSEQ multiplex PCR using 35 Vbeta forward primers and 13 Jbeta reverse primers. In humans, TCRbeta sequencing was performed on scalp tissue and on sorted CD4+ and CD8+ peripheral blood T cells from healthy controls and from patients with patchy or totalis/universalis alopecia areata. Scalp clonality was compared across normal scalp (n=4), patchy alopecia areata scalp (n=8), and alopecia totalis/universalis scalp (n=8). RNA was obtained with the PAXgene miRNA kit for fixed scalp, the miRNeasy kit for PBMCs, and the RNeasy kit for mouse skin. What the work shows at the level of the full study, not this receptor alone: Resident alphabeta T cells in normal human skin are also sequenced, complicating scalp TCR repertoire analysis, unlike mouse skin dominated by gammadelta T cells. Compared with normal scalp, lesional scalp had higher clonality and more expanded CD8+ clones, particularly in alopecia totalis/universalis, a pattern that suggests antigenic drive. Shared TCR sequences between patients were less evident than in mice, which may be partly attributable to HLA diversity in the patient population.

The CDR3 runs 13 residues from the cysteine to the phenylalanine. The only DNA kept is the CDR3, 39 bases in frame from the first base. Trimming takes 1 base from V and 3 bases from J, and the germline ends sit 7 bases apart. The germline V gene provides CDR1 SGHDT and CDR2 YYEEEE. Source material: CD4+ T cells sorted from blood. The rearrangement joined TRBV5-6 to TRBJ1-1; no D gene call is confident. This receptor was obtained from a human donor in good health. The CDR3 in this case is CASSLLGYTEAFF. At the DNA level, the sequence is TGTGCCAGCAGCTTGTTAGGGTACACTGAAGCTTTCTTT.